Listed below are T cell receptor beta chains from one sample, sequenced in a study of cytomegalovirus exposure and HLA in healthy donors. The protocol was immunoSEQ multiplex PCR, while the TCRdb copy is restricted to in-frame clones and leaves out a portion. Here the sample spans roughly 110,000 clones, over 70% being singletons. The specimen was PBMCs. Receptor source: a man aged 25 to 40 in good health and CMV-seronegative. Each CDR3 is given with its conserved first and last residue. A D gene is named only where the DNA matches it firmly. A clone size is listed for some rows: how often the clone was seen (once, few, many), or a class if it is expanded.

CDR3nt: TGCGCCAGCAGCTTGGTCGCGGGGACAGCTAACTATGGCTACACCTTC; CDR3aa: CASSLVAGTANYGYTF; j_gene: TRBJ1-2; v_gene: TRBV5-1; d_gene: TRBD1; abundance: -
CDR3nt: TGTGCCAGCAGCCCCGCGGGAGGTCCACAAGAGACCCAGTACTTC; CDR3aa: CASSPAGGPQETQYF; j_gene: TRBJ2-5; v_gene: TRBV11-2; d_gene: TRBD2; abundance: -
CDR3nt: TGTGCCATCAGTGAGGACAGGGGGCTCCCCTATGGCTACACCTTC; CDR3aa: CAISEDRGLPYGYTF; j_gene: TRBJ1-2; v_gene: TRBV10-3; d_gene: TRBD1; abundance: -
CDR3nt: TGTGCCAGCTCACACAGGGACAGCCCCTACGAGCAGTACTTC; CDR3aa: CASSHRDSPYEQYF; j_gene: TRBJ2-7; v_gene: TRBV18; d_gene: TRBD1; abundance: -
CDR3nt: TGTGCCTGGAGTGTATGGGACAGGGCCCTCTCTAACTATGGCTACACCTTC; CDR3aa: CAWSVWDRALSNYGYTF; j_gene: TRBJ1-2; v_gene: TRBV30; d_gene: TRBD1; abundance: -
CDR3nt: TGTGCCAGCAGTGACACCAGCGGGAGGGCCGAGCAGTACTTC; CDR3aa: CASSDTSGRAEQYF; j_gene: TRBJ2-7; v_gene: TRBV25-1; d_gene: TRBD2; abundance: -
CDR3nt: TGTGCCAGCAACCTCCGGGGGGGGTCTTTAACTGAAGCTTTCTTT; CDR3aa: CASNLRGGSLTEAFF; j_gene: TRBJ1-1; v_gene: TRBV6-1; d_gene: -; abundance: -
CDR3nt: TGTGCCAGCTCACCCCCACAGGGGGGCAAAAACATTCAGTACTTC; CDR3aa: CASSPPQGGKNIQYF; j_gene: TRBJ2-4; v_gene: TRBV18; d_gene: TRBD1; abundance: -
CDR3nt: TGCGCCAGCAGCCCCACCCGGTTGACCTACAATGAGCAGTTCTTC; CDR3aa: CASSPTRLTYNEQFF; j_gene: TRBJ2-1; v_gene: TRBV4-1; d_gene: -; abundance: -
CDR3nt: TGCGCCACATCCCCCGGGACTAGCGACACAGATACGCAGTATTTT; CDR3aa: CATSPGTSDTDTQYF; j_gene: TRBJ2-3; v_gene: TRBV10-1; d_gene: TRBD2; abundance: -
CDR3nt: TGTGCCAGCAGCGACCCCGGGACAGGAGGATACGAGCAGTACTTC; CDR3aa: CASSDPGTGGYEQYF; j_gene: TRBJ2-7; v_gene: TRBV11-2; d_gene: TRBD1; abundance: -
CDR3nt: TGTGCCAGAACCCGACAGGGCTCCTACACCTTC; CDR3aa: CARTRQGSYTF; j_gene: TRBJ1-2; v_gene: TRBV5-3; d_gene: TRBD1; abundance: once
CDR3nt: TGTGCCAGCAGCCCCGGGACAGCCTACAATGAGCAGTTCTTC; CDR3aa: CASSPGTAYNEQFF; j_gene: TRBJ2-1; v_gene: TRBV6-4; d_gene: TRBD1; abundance: -
CDR3nt: TGTGCCAGCAGCCCGGACTCCAGATCCTACAATGAGCAGTTCTTC; CDR3aa: CASSPDSRSYNEQFF; j_gene: TRBJ2-1; v_gene: TRBV6-5; d_gene: -; abundance: -
CDR3nt: TGTGCCAGCAGTCCCGACAGGGACTCTGGAAACACCATATATTTT; CDR3aa: CASSPDRDSGNTIYF; j_gene: TRBJ1-3; v_gene: TRBV27; d_gene: TRBD1; abundance: -
CDR3nt: TGTGCCAGCACAGGGACTACCAAAAACATTCAGTACTTC; CDR3aa: CASTGTTKNIQYF; j_gene: TRBJ2-4; v_gene: TRBV21-1; d_gene: -; abundance: -
CDR3nt: TGTGCCAGCAGTTTGGGGCAGAACCCCTACAATGAGCAGTTCTTC; CDR3aa: CASSLGQNPYNEQFF; j_gene: TRBJ2-1; v_gene: TRBV28; d_gene: -; abundance: -
CDR3nt: TGTGCCAGCAGCTTAACTAGCGGGGCTTCCTACGAGCAGTACTTC; CDR3aa: CASSLTSGASYEQYF; j_gene: TRBJ2-7; v_gene: TRBV7-6; d_gene: TRBD2; abundance: -
CDR3nt: TGTGCCAGCAGTTACGCCGGCGGGCAGGATACGCAGTATTTT; CDR3aa: CASSYAGGQDTQYF; j_gene: TRBJ2-3; v_gene: TRBV6-5; d_gene: -; abundance: -
CDR3nt: TGTGCCAGCGAATCGGCCTTCTTTACTAGCGGGAGGGCCTACAATGAGCAGTTCTTC; CDR3aa: CASESAFFTSGRAYNEQFF; j_gene: TRBJ2-1; v_gene: TRBV28; d_gene: TRBD2; abundance: -
CDR3nt: TGTGCCAGCAGCCTAGACGGTCAGGGCGATCAGCCCCAGCATTTT; CDR3aa: CASSLDGQGDQPQHF; j_gene: TRBJ1-5; v_gene: TRBV11-1; d_gene: -; abundance: -
CDR3nt: TGTGCCAGCATCCCGACGAGGGATGAGCAGTTCTTC; CDR3aa: CASIPTRDEQFF; j_gene: TRBJ2-1; v_gene: TRBV11-3; d_gene: -; abundance: once
CDR3nt: TGTGCCACCGACGGGGGGACCAATGAGCAGTTCTTC; CDR3aa: CATDGGTNEQFF; j_gene: TRBJ2-1; v_gene: TRBV19; d_gene: TRBD2; abundance: once
CDR3nt: TGTGCCTGGAGTGGACTTAACTCCTACGAGCAGTACTTC; CDR3aa: CAWSGLNSYEQYF; j_gene: TRBJ2-7; v_gene: TRBV30; d_gene: -; abundance: -
CDR3nt: TGTGCCACTAAATTCGTGACAGGGAACGGGCCCCAGCATTTT; CDR3aa: CATKFVTGNGPQHF; j_gene: TRBJ1-5; v_gene: TRBV15; d_gene: TRBD1; abundance: -
CDR3nt: TGTGCCAGCAGTTCCCCCGGCGGGGGGGCATACGAGCAGTACTTC; CDR3aa: CASSSPGGGAYEQYF; j_gene: TRBJ2-7; v_gene: TRBV6-5; d_gene: TRBD2; abundance: once
CDR3nt: TGTGCCAGCAGCTTAGATCCCCGCGCCTCAGAAGCTTTCTTT; CDR3aa: CASSLDPRASEAFF; j_gene: TRBJ1-1; v_gene: TRBV11-2; d_gene: -; abundance: -
CDR3nt: TGTGCCAGCAGCTGGGACAGGGAAACTAATACGTACCAAGAGACCCAGTACTTC; CDR3aa: CASSWDRETNTYQETQYF; j_gene: TRBJ2-5; v_gene: TRBV5-7; d_gene: TRBD1; abundance: few
CDR3nt: TGCGCCAGCAGCGGGGGGACAGGCGAAGCTTTCTTT; CDR3aa: CASSGGTGEAFF; j_gene: TRBJ1-1; v_gene: TRBV5-1; d_gene: TRBD1; abundance: -
CDR3nt: TGTGCCAGCAGCGGGGGACAGGACGTTAGCAATGAGCAGTTCTTC; CDR3aa: CASSGGQDVSNEQFF; j_gene: TRBJ2-1; v_gene: TRBV7-3; d_gene: TRBD1; abundance: -
CDR3nt: TGTGCCAGCAGCAGAAACACCATATATTTT; CDR3aa: CASSRNTIYF; j_gene: TRBJ1-3; v_gene: TRBV2; d_gene: -; abundance: -
CDR3nt: TGTGCCAGCAGTTACGGGTCGGGATTCTCCTACGAGCAGTACTTC; CDR3aa: CASSYGSGFSYEQYF; j_gene: TRBJ2-7; v_gene: TRBV6-6; d_gene: -; abundance: -
CDR3nt: TGTGCCTGGAGTCCCGGGGGCACAGATACGCAGTATTTT; CDR3aa: CAWSPGGTDTQYF; j_gene: TRBJ2-3; v_gene: TRBV30; d_gene: -; abundance: -
CDR3nt: TGTGCCAGCAGCGTAGGGACAGGGGATGAAGCTTTCTTT; CDR3aa: CASSVGTGDEAFF; j_gene: TRBJ1-1; v_gene: TRBV9; d_gene: TRBD1; abundance: -
CDR3nt: TGTGCCATCATGAGGAGCGGGGGGGCTGATGAGCAGTTCTTC; CDR3aa: CAIMRSGGADEQFF; j_gene: TRBJ2-1; v_gene: TRBV10-3; d_gene: TRBD2; abundance: -
CDR3nt: TGTGCCAGCAGCTTCGAGCGGGGGAGCTCCTACGAGCAGTACTTC; CDR3aa: CASSFERGSSYEQYF; j_gene: TRBJ2-7; v_gene: TRBV11-2; d_gene: TRBD2; abundance: once
CDR3nt: TGTGCCAGCAGTTTGGGACAGACCTATGGCTACACCTTC; CDR3aa: CASSLGQTYGYTF; j_gene: TRBJ1-2; v_gene: TRBV7-9; d_gene: TRBD1; abundance: once
CDR3nt: TGTGCCAGCAGCGTCGACGACAGGGGCGGGACTGAAGCTTTCTTT; CDR3aa: CASSVDDRGGTEAFF; j_gene: TRBJ1-1; v_gene: TRBV9; d_gene: TRBD1; abundance: -
CDR3nt: TGTGCCAGCAGTTTATGGTCGAGTGAAAAACTGTTTTTT; CDR3aa: CASSLWSSEKLFF; j_gene: TRBJ1-4; v_gene: TRBV27; d_gene: -; abundance: -
CDR3nt: TGCAGTGCTGCTCCGGGAACCCAGTACTTC; CDR3aa: CSAAPGTQYF; j_gene: TRBJ2-5; v_gene: TRBV20-1; d_gene: -; abundance: -
CDR3nt: TGTGCCTGGAGGAGGGACACAGATACGCAGTATTTT; CDR3aa: CAWRRDTDTQYF; j_gene: TRBJ2-3; v_gene: TRBV30; d_gene: -; abundance: -
CDR3nt: TGTGCCAGCAGCTTTGTTAGCTTATTACATGGCAATGAGCAGTTCTTC; CDR3aa: CASSFVSLLHGNEQFF; j_gene: TRBJ2-1; v_gene: TRBV7-2; d_gene: -; abundance: -
CDR3nt: TGTGCCAGCAGTCTTCCCCCCCAAGAGACCCAGTACTTC; CDR3aa: CASSLPPQETQYF; j_gene: TRBJ2-5; v_gene: TRBV7-9; d_gene: -; abundance: -